The 25 T cell receptor beta chains listed next were all sequenced from one sample in a study of human T cells and chemical hapten exposure. TCRdb passed the RACE reads through MiXCR, listing each CDR3 protein once. The data contain tens of thousands of distinct CDR3 sequences, 3% to 3.5% of them singletons. Time point given: patch test 2, 6 weeks after DPC sensitization. Noted treatment: therapeutic diphenylcyclopropenone sensitization with weekly scalp DPC. The sequencing here drew on whole blood, taken in connection with sensitization to the hapten diphenylcyclopropenone (DPC). The source is a man aged 35 to 55 with alopecia areata. Some clones in this sample may be carry-over from other donors' samples.

The sample holds many counts of this clonotype. The chain links TRBV9 to TRBJ2-1, with a tentative D call TRBD2 (5 bases). The CDR3 sequence is 14 residues long. V was clipped by 7 bases and J by 4 bases, with 15 bases between them. Germline V gives CDR1 SGDLS, CDR2 YYNGEE. The CDR3 DNA follows: TGTGCCAGCGGAAGTCTAGCAGATTACAATGAGCAGTTCTTC. Its protein product is CASGSLADYNEQFF.

This clonotype was seen ten or more times. This chain uses TRBV27 with TRBJ1-4; no firm D call. Germline V lookup: CDR1 MNHEY, CDR2 SMNVEV (reference sequence). This CDR3 comprises 14 residues. Trimming removed 6 bases from V and 4 bases from J, with 12 bases in between. In DNA form, the CDR3 reads TGTGCCAGCAGCCCTTCCAGGAATAATGAAAAACTGTTTTTT. Amino acids: CASSPSRNNEKLFF.

In this sample, this clonotype turned up many times. The chain couples TRBV20-1 to TRBJ2-1; possibly TRBD1 for D (6 bases). Per the germline V gene, CDR1 is DFQATT and CDR2 is SNEGSKA (reference sequence). This CDR3 has 17 residues. V shed 3 bases and J shed 4 bases, with 22 bases lying between them. CDR3 in amino acids: CSARGIGQLTGYNEQFF. The CDR3 DNA follows: TGCAGTGCTAGGGGGATTGGCCAACTTACAGGGTACAATGAGCAGTTCTTC.

This clonotype showed up many times. The V gene is TRBV7-9, the J gene TRBJ2-1; TRBD2 matches 10 bases. J gave up 3 bases and V 0 bases, and 2 bases lay outside the gene matches. The CDR3 consists of 16 residues. CDR1 and CDR2 (germline): SEHNR, FQNEAQ (reference sequence). The CDR3, as DNA: TGTGCCAGCAGCTTAGCGGCTAGCGGGAGCTACAATGAGCAGTTCTTC. Its protein is CASSLAASGSYNEQFF.

This clonotype has only a few counts. This chain uses TRBV28 with TRBJ2-1, with D hard to call. The V end lost 7 bases, the J end lost 8 bases, and 15 bases lay between the germline ends. The CDR3 totals 13 residues. In germline, CDR1 is MDHEN, CDR2 SYDVKM. CDR3 in amino acids: CASNPRRFDEQFF. DNA of the CDR3: TGTGCCAGCAACCCTCGCAGGTTCGATGAGCAGTTCTTC.

This clonotype was observed at least ten times. The chain links TRBV29-1 to TRBJ2-1; 7 bases align to TRBD2. The CDR3 has 16 amino acids. The germline gives CDR1 SQVTM, CDR2 ANQGSEA. The V gene end was trimmed by 0 bases and the J gene end by 5 bases; junction bases not matched to a gene: 10. The CDR3: CSVEDRANSGHNEQFF. As DNA, the CDR3 is TGCAGCGTTGAAGATCGGGCGAATAGCGGGCACAATGAGCAGTTCTTC.

This clonotype was counted at least ten times. The chain uses TRBV6-1 and TRBJ2-1; 7 bases are a match to TRBD2. The CDR3 is made up of 17 amino acids. J gave up 2 bases and V 1 base, and 8 bases lay outside the gene matches. Germline CDR1 and CDR2: MNHNS and SASEGT. In nucleotides, the CDR3 is TGTGCCAGCAGTGAAGGAGCGTTCGGGACTACCTACAATGAGCAGTTCTTC. Its translation: CASSEGAFGTTYNEQFF.

This clonotype was observed at least ten times. V is TRBV7-9 and J is TRBJ2-3; 15 bases map to TRBD2. There are 13 residues in the CDR3. Germline V lookup: CDR1 SEHNR, CDR2 FQNEAQ (reference sequence). J gave up 5 bases and V 11 bases, and 2 bases lay outside the gene matches. CDR3 residues: CAGTSGRRDTQYF. The CDR3 DNA reads TGTGCCGGGACTAGCGGGAGGCGAGATACGCAGTATTTT.

This rearrangement joins TRBV6-6 to TRBJ2-3, with 10 bases aligning to TRBD1. V was pared by 6 bases and J by 3 bases, with 9 bases of the junction left unmatched. This CDR3 is built from 16 residues. CDR1 is MNHNY and CDR2 is SVGAGI in the germline V gene (reference sequence). The CDR3 region is CASRKTGGLSTDTQYF. Written as DNA, the CDR3 is TGTGCCAGCAGGAAGACAGGGGGCTTGTCTACAGATACGCAGTATTTT.

There are many counts of this clonotype. The gene calls are TRBV29-1 and TRBJ1-5; D gene uncertain. V was cut by 4 bases and J by 4 bases, with 11 bases left in between. The length of the CDR3 is 13 residues. Germline CDR1 is SQVTM and CDR2 is ANQGSEA. DNA for the CDR3: TGCAGCGTTGCTTGGGGAAGGAATCAGCCCCAGCATTTT. Amino acid sequence: CSVAWGRNQPQHF.

Relative to its sample, this clonotype is medium-sized. This sequence joins TRBV7-2 and TRBJ1-5; D is unclear. This CDR3 contains 14 residues. The V end was cut by 2 bases, the J end by 4 bases, with 9 bases between. Germline CDR1 SGHTA, CDR2 FQGNSA. The CDR3 DNA sequence: TGTGCCAGCAGCTTATGGCGGGGTAATCAGCCCCAGCATTTT. Translation: CASSLWRGNQPQHF.

This clonotype has more than one count but fewer than ten. The CDR3, as DNA: TGTGCCAGCAGCCAAGAGGGACTAGCGGGAGGAATCTACGAGCAGTACTTC. This translates into CASSQEGLAGGIYEQYF. V gene TRBV4-2 combines with J gene TRBJ2-7, with 15 bases lining up with TRBD2. With V trimmed by 0 bases and J by 3 bases, 3 bases remained unmatched. The CDR3 length is 17 residues. Looked up from germline, CDR1 is LGHNA and CDR2 is YNFKEQ.

This clonotype has a count of ten or more. V usage is TRBV27 and J usage is TRBJ2-3; TRBD1 agrees at 7 bases. This CDR3 comprises 14 residues. V trimming: 5 bases; J trimming: 7 bases; junction bases outside the gene matches: 9. CDR1 is MNHEY, CDR2 SMNVEV, per germline (reference sequence). CDR3 protein: CASSGTAVVYTQYF. In nucleotides, the CDR3 is TGTGCCAGCAGTGGGACAGCCGTCGTGTATACGCAGTATTTT.

This clonotype was recorded at least ten times. The CDR3 sequence: CASSQDRSVRRTGELFF. The CDR3 coding sequence is TGCGCCAGCAGCCAGGACCGTTCAGTCCGAAGGACCGGGGAGCTGTTTTTT. V and J are TRBV4-3 and TRBJ2-2; the D is unclear. Looked up from germline, CDR1 is LGHNA and CDR2 is YSLEER. V was pared by 3 bases and J by 5 bases, with 19 bases between. The CDR3 sequence is 17 residues long.

This clonotype was counted many times. V usage is TRBV7-6 and J usage is TRBJ2-1, with 9 positions matching TRBD1. The CDR3 is 14 residues long. Germline V gene data show CDR1 as SGHVS and CDR2 as FNYEAQ. The trim removed 0 bases at V and 7 bases at J, leaving 1 base unmatched. The CDR3 DNA reads TGTGCCAGCAGCTTAGCGGGACAGGGAAATGAGCAGTTCTTC. This encodes CASSLAGQGNEQFF. Together with reference TRBV7-6 and TRBJ2-1, the CDR3 gives the full variable domain: GAGVSQSPRYKVTKRGQDVALRCDPISGHVSLYWYRQALGQGPEFLTYFNYEAQQDKSGLPNDRFSAERPEGSISTLTIQRTEQRDSAMYRCASSLAGQGNEQFFGPGTRLTVL.

This rearrangement joins TRBV10-3 to TRBJ2-5; D uncertain. V shed 0 bases and J shed 5 bases, with 7 bases lying between them. Germline CDR1 reads ENHRY; CDR2 reads SYGVKD. There are 13 residues in the CDR3. The CDR3 region is CAISESPAETQYF. CDR3 nucleotides: TGTGCCATCAGTGAGTCCCCGGCGGAGACCCAGTACTTC.

This clonotype was seen a handful of times. The rearrangement joins TRBV19 to TRBJ2-3; D is uncertain. This CDR3 contains 15 residues. V was cut by 5 bases and J by 6 bases, with 18 bases left in between. CDR1 is LNHDA, CDR2 SQIVND, per germline (reference sequence). The DNA of the CDR3 is TGTGCCAGTAGTTCATTACGGCTAGATTTTGATACGCAGTATTTT. Protein: CASSSLRLDFDTQYF.

This clonotype was detected many times. This chain uses TRBV20-1 with TRBJ2-5; D is uncertain. Germline V gene sequence: CDR1 DFQATT, CDR2 SNEGSKA (reference sequence). Trimming took 4 bases from V and 1 from J, leaving 10 bases between them. The CDR3 consists of 13 residues. The CDR3 DNA follows: TGCAGTGCTAATCCAGAATCCCAAGAGACCCAGTACTTC. Encoded protein: CSANPESQETQYF.

The J gene is TRBJ1-5, the V gene TRBV10-3; tentative D call: TRBD1 (5 bases). The CDR3 is 14 residues long. Germline CDR1 and CDR2: ENHRY and SYGVKD. V was cut by 0 bases and J by 7 bases, with 10 bases left in between. The CDR3 sequence is CAISESGGRQPQHF. The CDR3 DNA reads as TGTGCCATCAGTGAGTCGGGGGGGAGGCAGCCCCAGCATTTT.

This clonotype was counted between two and nine times. The rearrangement links TRBV29-1 to TRBJ2-7; the D call may be TRBD1 or TRBD2 (5 bases each). The CDR3 runs to 15 residues. Between the trimmed V and J ends, which lost 6 bases and 0 bases, there was a span of 18 bases. Germline lookup yields CDR1 SQVTM and CDR2 ANQGSEA. CDR3: CSVGEVAGSSYEQYF. The CDR3 DNA reads as TGCAGCGTAGGAGAGGTCGCAGGGAGCTCCTACGAGCAGTACTTC.

This clonotype was seen at least ten times. This chain uses TRBV7-9 with TRBJ2-3; D not certain. The CDR3 is made up of 13 amino acids. V was clipped by 3 bases and J by 0 bases, with 4 bases between them. Per germline, CDR1 SEHNR and CDR2 FQNEAQ (reference sequence). DNA of the CDR3: TGTGCCAGCAGCTTCGCCAGCACAGATACGCAGTATTTT. This gives the protein CASSFASTDTQYF.

The chain recombines TRBV2 with TRBJ1-5, with D unresolved. The V gene's germline CDR1 is SNHLY and CDR2 FYNNEI. The V gene lost 7 bases and the J gene lost 0 bases, with 7 bases spanning the gap. The CDR3 has 13 amino acids. As DNA, the CDR3 is TGTGCCAGCAATGGCTATAGCAATCAGCCCCAGCATTTT. Translating gives CASNGYSNQPQHF.

This clonotype was observed many times. CDR3 amino acids: CSARHPTISGSAKNIQYF. The CDR3 DNA sequence: TGCAGTGCTAGACACCCCACTATCAGCGGGAGTGCCAAAAACATTCAGTACTTC. The V and J genes are TRBV20-1 and TRBJ2-4; 8 bases align to TRBD2. Germline V gene data show CDR1 as DFQATT and CDR2 as SNEGSKA (reference sequence). The length of the CDR3 is 18 residues. J was trimmed by 1 base and V by 2 bases; bases with no gene match: 13.

This clonotype was seen at least ten times. The chain recombines TRBV5-1 with TRBJ2-2; D is unclear. V lost 2 bases, J lost 6 bases, and 5 bases lay in between. The CDR3 runs to 12 residues. Germline V lookup: CDR1 SGHRS, CDR2 YFSETQ. CDR3 DNA: TGCGCCAGCAGCTTTTCATCCGGGGAGCTGTTTTTT. It specifies CASSFSSGELFF.

This clonotype was seen ten or more times. The V and J genes are TRBV20-1 and TRBJ2-7; D might be TRBD1 (7 bases). Trimming cost V 8 bases and J 0 bases, with 17 bases left between them. Looked up from germline, CDR1 is DFQATT and CDR2 is SNEGSKA (reference sequence). The CDR3 covers 14 residues. The CDR3 bases are TGCAGTCCAAAGGCGCGGGACAGCTCCTACGAGCAGTACTTC. Its protein product is CSPKARDSSYEQYF.